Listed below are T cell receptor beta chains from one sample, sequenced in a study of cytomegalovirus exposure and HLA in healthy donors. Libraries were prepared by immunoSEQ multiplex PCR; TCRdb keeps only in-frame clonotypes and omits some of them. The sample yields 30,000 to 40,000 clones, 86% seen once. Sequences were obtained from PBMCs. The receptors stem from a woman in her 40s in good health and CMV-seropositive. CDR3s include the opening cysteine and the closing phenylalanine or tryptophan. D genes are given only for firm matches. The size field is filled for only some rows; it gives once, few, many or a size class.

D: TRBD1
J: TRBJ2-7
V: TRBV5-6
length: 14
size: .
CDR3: CASSLAGQTYEQYF
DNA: TGTGCCAGCAGCTTGGCGGGACAGACATACGAGCAGTACTTC

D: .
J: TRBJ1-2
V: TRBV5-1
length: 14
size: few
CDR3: CASSLEQVYYGYTF
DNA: TGCGCCAGCAGCCTCGAACAGGTCTACTATGGCTACACCTTC

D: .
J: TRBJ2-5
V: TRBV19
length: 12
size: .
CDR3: CASRGDVETQYF
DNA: TGTGCCAGTCGCGGGGATGTGGAGACCCAGTACTTC

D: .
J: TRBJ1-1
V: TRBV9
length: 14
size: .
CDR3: CASQRPVLNTEAFF
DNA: TGTGCCAGCCAGAGGCCAGTCTTGAACACTGAAGCTTTCTTT

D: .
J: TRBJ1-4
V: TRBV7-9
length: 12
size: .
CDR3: CASSQGGEKLFF
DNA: TGTGCCAGCAGCCAAGGAGGAGAAAAACTGTTTTTT

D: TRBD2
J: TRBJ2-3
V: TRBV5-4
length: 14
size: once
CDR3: CASSPRLAADTQYF
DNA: TGTGCCAGCAGCCCGAGACTAGCAGCAGATACGCAGTATTTT

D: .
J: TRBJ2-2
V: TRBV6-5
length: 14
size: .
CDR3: CASFQGGNTGELFF
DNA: TGTGCCAGCTTCCAAGGGGGGAACACCGGGGAGCTGTTTTTT

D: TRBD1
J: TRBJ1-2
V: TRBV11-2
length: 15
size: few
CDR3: CASSNYQGGSYGYTF
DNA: TGTGCCAGCAGCAATTATCAGGGGGGCAGCTATGGCTACACCTTC

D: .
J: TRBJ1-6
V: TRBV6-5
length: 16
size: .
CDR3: CASSYRGGDQGSPLHF
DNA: TGTGCCAGCAGTTACCGGGGGGGGGATCAAGGTTCACCCCTCCACTTT

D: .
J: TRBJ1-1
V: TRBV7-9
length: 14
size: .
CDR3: CASSLDRASTEAFF
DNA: TGTGCCAGCAGCTTAGACAGGGCAAGCACTGAAGCTTTCTTT

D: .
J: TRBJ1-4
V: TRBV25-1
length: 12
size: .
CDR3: CASKNKNEKLFF
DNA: TGTGCCAGCAAGAACAAGAATGAAAAACTGTTTTTT

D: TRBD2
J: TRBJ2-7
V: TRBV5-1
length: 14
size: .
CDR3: CASSAPSGTYEQYF
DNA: TGCGCCAGCAGCGCGCCGAGCGGGACCTACGAGCAGTACTTC

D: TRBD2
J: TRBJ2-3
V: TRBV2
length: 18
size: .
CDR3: CASSTGLAGGRITDTQYF
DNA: TGTGCCAGCAGCACCGGACTAGCGGGGGGGCGTATCACAGATACGCAGTATTTT

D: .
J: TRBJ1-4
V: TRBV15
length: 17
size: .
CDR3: CATSRAPFLAGGEKLFF
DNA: TGTGCCACCAGCAGGGCTCCGTTCCTGGCGGGTGGAGAAAAACTGTTTTTT

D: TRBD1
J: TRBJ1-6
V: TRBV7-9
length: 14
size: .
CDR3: CASSLGDRGSPLHF
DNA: TGTGCCAGCAGCTTAGGGGACAGGGGATCACCCCTCCACTTT

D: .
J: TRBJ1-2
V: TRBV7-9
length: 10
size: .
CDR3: CSSSSRGYTF
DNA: TGTTCCAGCAGCTCCCGTGGCTACACCTTC

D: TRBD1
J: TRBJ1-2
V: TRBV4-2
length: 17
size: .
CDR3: CASSGVGSGQGAGGYTF
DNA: TGTGCCAGCAGCGGCGTGGGGTCGGGACAGGGGGCCGGTGGCTACACCTTC

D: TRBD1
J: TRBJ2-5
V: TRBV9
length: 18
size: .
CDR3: CASSANRLRTGDRETQYF
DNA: TGTGCCAGCAGCGCCAACAGGCTACGTACAGGGGATCGGGAGACCCAGTACTTC

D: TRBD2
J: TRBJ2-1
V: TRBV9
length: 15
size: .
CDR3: CASSSKREPHNEQFF
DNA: TGTGCCAGCAGCTCCAAGCGGGAGCCTCACAATGAGCAGTTCTTC

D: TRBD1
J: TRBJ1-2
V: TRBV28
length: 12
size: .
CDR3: CASGTGVGGYTF
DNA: TGTGCCAGCGGGACAGGGGTCGGTGGCTACACCTTC

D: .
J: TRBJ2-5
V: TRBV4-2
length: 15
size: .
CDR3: CASSQDDMGRETQYF
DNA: TGTGCCAGCAGCCAGGATGACATGGGGAGGGAGACCCAGTACTTC

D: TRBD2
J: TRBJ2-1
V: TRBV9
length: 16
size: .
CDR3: CASSVGGLAGYNEQFF
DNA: TGTGCCAGCAGCGTAGGGGGGCTAGCGGGGTACAATGAGCAGTTCTTC

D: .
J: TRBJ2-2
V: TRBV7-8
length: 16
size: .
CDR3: CASSLPGQSNTGELFF
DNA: TGTGCCAGCAGCTTACCCGGACAGTCGAACACCGGGGAGCTGTTTTTT

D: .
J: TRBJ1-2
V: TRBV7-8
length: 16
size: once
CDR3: CASSPKGERGERGYTF
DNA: TGTGCCAGCAGCCCGAAAGGAGAACGGGGAGAACGGGGCTACACCTTC

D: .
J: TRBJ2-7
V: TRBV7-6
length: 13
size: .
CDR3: CASSLNRDREQYF
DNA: TGTGCCAGCAGCTTAAACAGGGACCGCGAGCAGTACTTC

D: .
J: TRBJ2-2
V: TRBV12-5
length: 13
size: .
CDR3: CASGSLAAGELFF
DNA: TGTGCTAGTGGTTCCTTGGCGGCCGGGGAGCTGTTTTTT

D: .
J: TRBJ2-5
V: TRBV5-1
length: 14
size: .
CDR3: CASTFGVQRETQYF
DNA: TGCGCCAGCACCTTCGGGGTTCAGAGGGAGACCCAGTACTTC

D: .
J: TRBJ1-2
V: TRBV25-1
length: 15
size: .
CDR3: CASSPPGGLNYGYTF
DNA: TGTGCCAGCAGTCCACCCGGGGGTCTTAACTATGGCTACACCTTC

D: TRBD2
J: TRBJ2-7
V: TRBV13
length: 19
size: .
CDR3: CASSLDRQEALAGSYEQYF
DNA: TGTGCCAGCAGCTTAGACCGACAGGAAGCACTAGCGGGCTCCTACGAGCAGTACTTC

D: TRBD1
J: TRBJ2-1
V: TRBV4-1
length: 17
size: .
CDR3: CASSRQATGENYNEQFF
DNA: TGCGCCAGCAGTCGACAGGCGACAGGGGAAAACTACAATGAGCAGTTCTTC

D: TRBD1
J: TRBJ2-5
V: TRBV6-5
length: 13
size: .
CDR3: CARRGRETETQYF
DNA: TGTGCCAGGAGGGGGCGCGAAACAGAGACCCAGTACTTC

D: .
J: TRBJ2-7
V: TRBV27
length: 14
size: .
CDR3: CASSLRQGVNEQYF
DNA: TGTGCCAGCAGTTTAAGGCAGGGTGTAAACGAGCAGTACTTC

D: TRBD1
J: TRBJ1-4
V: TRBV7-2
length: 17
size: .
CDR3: CASSLVWGTGRREKLFF
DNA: TGTGCCAGCAGCTTAGTTTGGGGGACAGGGCGGAGGGAAAAACTGTTTTTT

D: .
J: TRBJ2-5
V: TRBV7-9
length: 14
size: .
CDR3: CASSLVGVQETQYF
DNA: TGTGCCAGCAGCCTAGTGGGAGTTCAAGAGACCCAGTACTTC

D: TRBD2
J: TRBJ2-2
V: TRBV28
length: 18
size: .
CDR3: CASTLGLAGGFNTGELFF
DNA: TGTGCCAGCACCCTAGGACTAGCGGGGGGCTTCAACACCGGGGAGCTGTTTTTT

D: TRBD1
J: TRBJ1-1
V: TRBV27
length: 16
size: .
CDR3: CASSPPPTGVVSEAFF
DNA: TGTGCCAGCAGTCCCCCTCCGACAGGGGTTGTCTCTGAAGCTTTCTTT